These 17 T cell receptor beta chains were sequenced from one sample in a study of blood T cells in healthy people across ages. The second PCR ran roughly 6 to 11 cycles with a sample-barcoded 5' primer and J-beta primers. Each CDR3 protein gets one entry after TCRdb re-called the 5' RACE reads with MiXCR. This sample has 1 million or so distinct CDR3 sequences, with 45% found just once. Source material: blood. The receptor set was obtained from a woman in her sixties in good health.

The rearrangement uses TRBV2 and TRBJ2-5; TRBD1 agrees at 9 bases. The germline V gene has CDR1 SNHLY and CDR2 FYNNEI. Trimming removed 3 bases from V and 1 base from J; junction bases left unmatched: 6. The CDR3 extends over 16 amino acids. CDR3 DNA sequence: TGTGCCAGCAGTGATCCGGGACAGGGCTTCCAAGAGACCCAGTACTTC. It specifies CASSDPGQGFQETQYF.

This clonotype appeared a few times. This chain joins TRBV5-1 and TRBJ2-1; D call uncertain. The germline gives CDR1 SGHRS, CDR2 YFSETQ. Trimming pared 0 bases from V and 0 bases from J, leaving 10 bases between. This CDR3 comprises 16 residues. CDR3 bases: TGCGCCAGCAGCTTGGGGCCGAACCCCTCCTACAATGAGCAGTTCTTC. Translating it yields CASSLGPNPSYNEQFF.

This sequence joins TRBV3-1 and TRBJ2-1; the D gene is possibly TRBD2 (6 bases). This CDR3 is built from 15 residues. The ends were cut back, 0 bases at V and 10 bases at J, with 16 bases in the middle. Germline CDR1 reads LGHDT; CDR2 reads YNNKEL (reference sequence). The CDR3 is CASSQDSGQFYEQFF. The CDR3 region has the DNA TGTGCCAGCAGCCAAGATAGCGGCCAATTCTACGAGCAGTTCTTC.

CDR3 DNA sequence: TGCAGTGCTAGTAGGGGAGCGTCTAATGAAAAACTGTTTTTT. It is translated as CSASRGASNEKLFF. J is TRBJ1-4 and V is TRBV20-1, with D perhaps TRBD1 (5 bases). CDR1 is DFQATT, CDR2 SNEGSKA, per germline (reference sequence). The CDR3 spans 14 residues. Trimming left V 3 bases short and J 3 bases short, with 11 bases between.

V gene TRBV20-1 combines with J gene TRBJ2-7; D may be TRBD1 (6 bases). Trimming took off 3 bases at V and 2 bases at J, with 11 bases between the two ends. There are 13 residues in the CDR3. Per the germline V gene, CDR1 is DFQATT and CDR2 is SNEGSKA (reference sequence). CDR3 in amino acids: CSASPQGPYEQYF. DNA of the CDR3: TGCAGTGCTAGCCCACAGGGCCCCTACGAGCAGTACTTC.

This chain uses TRBV29-1 with TRBJ2-7; 11 bases line up with TRBD2. The CDR3 has 14 amino acids. Germline V gene sequence: CDR1 SQVTM, CDR2 ANQGSEA. V trimming: 6 bases; J trimming: 2 bases; junction bases outside the gene matches: 6. This CDR3 reads CSVEGLADAYEQYF. CDR3 nucleotides: TGCAGCGTCGAGGGACTAGCGGACGCCTACGAGCAGTACTTC.

Only one count was recorded for this clonotype. This rearrangement joins TRBV4-3 to TRBJ2-1, with 7 bases fitting TRBD2. With the DNA end fitting TRBJ2-7 better, the J assignment may be wrong. Per the germline V gene, CDR1 is LGHNA and CDR2 is YSLEER. The CDR3 extends over 19 amino acids. The CDR3 region has the DNA TGCGCCAGCAGCCAAGATGTCGCGGGGGTCCCGAGCTCCTACAATGAGCAGTACTTC. Residues: CASSQDVAGVPSSYNEQYF.

The J gene is TRBJ2-1, the V gene TRBV28; D possibly corresponds to TRBD2 (6 bases). This CDR3 has 14 residues. The germline CDR1 and CDR2 sequences are MDHEN and SYDVKM. Trimming pared 3 bases from V and 5 bases from J, leaving 11 bases between. The CDR3 nucleotides read TGTGCCAGCAGTTTCTTAGCGGAAAACAATGAGCAGTTCTTC. This sequence encodes CASSFLAENNEQFF. Using reference TRBV28 and TRBJ2-1 for the parts outside the CDR3, the full variable domain is DVKVTQSSRYLVKRTGEKVFLECVQDMDHENMFWYRQDPGLGLRLIYFSYDVKMKEKGDIPEGYSVSREKKERFSLILESASTNQTSMYLCASSFLAENNEQFFGPGTRLTVL.

The chain combines TRBV5-1 with TRBJ2-5; D is possibly TRBD2 (6 bases). Germline CDR1 SGHRS, CDR2 YFSETQ. CDR3 length equals 14 residues. The V end was cut by 4 bases, the J end by 11 bases, with 21 bases between. The CDR3 coding sequence is TGCGCCAGCAGCCCAGAGCGGGCGCAAAATGAGCAGTACTTC. It codes for CASSPERAQNEQYF.

The CDR3 spells CASSEGYGGSYEQYF. The CDR3 region has the DNA TGTGCCAGCAGTGAGGGGTACGGCGGGAGCTACGAGCAGTACTTC. V usage is TRBV6-1 and J usage is TRBJ2-7, with TRBD2 identical over 7 bases. The ends lost 3 bases at V and 3 bases at J; junction bases unmatched: 8. The CDR3 sequence is 15 residues long. Germline CDR1 and CDR2: MNHNS and SASEGT.

The chain employs TRBV2 and TRBJ1-4; D is uncertain. Germline lookup yields CDR1 SNHLY and CDR2 FYNNEI. Trimming took 7 bases from V and 0 from J, leaving 9 bases between them. The CDR3 is 14 amino acids. The CDR3: CASKETATNEKLFF. In DNA, the CDR3 is TGTGCCAGCAAAGAGACTGCAACTAATGAAAAACTGTTTTTT.

This clonotype was picked up a small number of times. The chain couples TRBV6-2 or TRBV6-3 to TRBJ2-7, with TRBD1 as a possible D gene (5 bases). V lost 8 bases and J lost 2, with 19 bases in between. This CDR3 has 15 amino acids. CDR1 MNHEY and CDR2 SVGEGT come from the germline V gene. The CDR3 DNA sequence: TGTGCCAGCTCCCGTGATGGGGCCCCCGCCTACGAGCAGTACTTC. Its translation: CASSRDGAPAYEQYF.

The gene calls are TRBV10-3 and TRBJ2-2; 9 bases map to TRBD1. This CDR3 has 15 amino acids. Germline-derived CDR1 and CDR2 are ENHRY and SYGVKD. J gave up 6 bases and V 2 bases, and 4 bases lay outside the gene matches. The CDR3 is CAISEPGQGPGELFF. In DNA form, the CDR3 reads TGTGCCATCAGTGAGCCGGGACAGGGACCCGGGGAGCTGTTTTTT.

The sample holds one count of this clonotype. A much larger clone is a single base away; this may be a read error. V gene TRBV4-2 combines with J gene TRBJ2-7; D unclear. Germline values: CDR1 LGHNA, CDR2 YNFKEQ. This CDR3 region has 12 residues. CDR3 in amino acids: CASGQDRAEQYF. In nucleotides, the CDR3 is TGTGCCAGCGGCCAAGATAGGGCTGAGCAGTACTTC.

The chain employs TRBV20-1 and TRBJ2-5, with 7 bases fitting TRBD1. The DNA end lines up better with TRBJ2-7; the J call may be wrong. Germline-derived CDR1 and CDR2 are DFQATT and SNEGSKA (reference sequence). The CDR3 totals 14 residues. DNA of the CDR3: TGCAGTGCTAGAGCAAGGGACAGCAGATACGAGCAGTACTTC. This gives the protein CSARARDSRYEQYF.

In this sample, this clonotype turned up a few times. This chain uses TRBV9 with TRBJ2-1; the D gene is possibly TRBD1 (7 bases). The germline CDR1 and CDR2 sequences are SGDLS and YYNGEE. V dropped 4 bases and J dropped 6 bases, with 14 bases sitting between them. The CDR3 loop spans 14 amino acids. The CDR3 coding sequence is TGTGCCAGCAGCCACAACAGGGGAGGCAATGAGCAGTTCTTC. Its protein is CASSHNRGGNEQFF. Together with reference TRBV9 and TRBJ2-1, the CDR3 gives the full variable domain: DSGVTQTPKHLITATGQRVTLRCSPRSGDLSVYWYQQSLDQGLQFLIQYYNGEERAKGNILERFSAQQFPDLHSELNLSSLELGDSALYFCASSHNRGGNEQFFGPGTRLTVL.

This clonotype was detected only once. CDR3: CASSQDRTGLTDTQYF. Here the CDR3 DNA reads TGTGCCAGCAGCCAAGATCGGACAGGACTCACAGATACGCAGTATTTT. The V call is TRBV3-1, the J call TRBJ2-3, with 7 bases matching TRBD1. J lost 2 bases, V lost 0 bases, and 5 bases had no gene match. The CDR3 is 16 amino acids. The germline V gene has CDR1 LGHDT and CDR2 YNNKEL (reference sequence).